In its sample, the clone carrying this TCR beta chain was seen a few times. Its antigen is not known. These data are taken from a study of beta chain features in type 1 diabetes. Study-level points and caveats: For TCRB rearrangement, an influence of HLA type remained unresolved here. For type 1 diabetes patients, VDJ junctions showed fewer insertions and more deletions. For Type 1 diabetes patients, all four CD4+ subsets carried TCRB CDR3s that were moderately but significantly shorter. Sampled from patients, naive, central memory and Treg TCRB repertoires appeared more similar than those sampled from healthy donors. In patients and controls equally, PCR might favor templates that are shorter.

TCRB transcripts that were expressed got sequenced, as all of the isolated RNA had been reverse transcribed. TCRdb keeps only in-frame clones here, not all; method: immunoSEQ multiplex PCR. The sample gives 400,000 or so clones, 9.6% of which show up once; around 0.66% is in the top ten. Germline lookup yields CDR1 MGHRA and CDR2 YSYEKL. V lost 0 bases to trimming and J lost 4 bases, with 15 bases between them. CDR3 length: 17 residues. The source is a man aged 25 to 45 with type 1 diabetes. The chain couples TRBV4-1 to TRBJ2-2, with a weak D call TRBD2 (6 bases). Sequencing was done on a sample of central memory CD4+ T cells from blood. CDR3 protein: CASSQDVGGSSTGELFF. The CDR3 nucleotides are TGCGCCAGCAGCCAAGATGTCGGGGGTTCGAGCACCGGGGAGCTGTTTTTT.